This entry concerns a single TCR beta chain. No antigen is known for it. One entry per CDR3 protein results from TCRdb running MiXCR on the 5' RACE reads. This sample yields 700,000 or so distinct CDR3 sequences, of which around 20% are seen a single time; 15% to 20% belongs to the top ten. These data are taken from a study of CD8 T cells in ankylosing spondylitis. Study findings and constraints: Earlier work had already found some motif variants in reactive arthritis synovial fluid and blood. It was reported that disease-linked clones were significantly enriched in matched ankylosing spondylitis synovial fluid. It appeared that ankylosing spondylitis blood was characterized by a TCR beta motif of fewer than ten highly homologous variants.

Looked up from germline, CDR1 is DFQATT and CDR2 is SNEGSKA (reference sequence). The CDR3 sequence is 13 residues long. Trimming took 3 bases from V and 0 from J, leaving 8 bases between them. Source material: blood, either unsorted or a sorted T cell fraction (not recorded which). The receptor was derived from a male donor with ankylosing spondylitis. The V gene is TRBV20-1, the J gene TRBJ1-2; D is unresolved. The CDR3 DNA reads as TGCAGTGCTAGTCATAGTACTAACTATGGCTACACCTTC. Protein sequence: CSASHSTNYGYTF.